The sequence of this TCR beta chain was determined in a study of blood T cells in healthy people across ages. General observations from the study: Nothing was known about donor CMV status, and this possibly confounded expanded clonotype changes. The diversity estimates, figures obtained from one million T cells, were considered underestimates.

A J-beta primer mix and a sample-barcoded 5' primer were used in a second PCR of about 7 to 12 cycles. Through a template-switch adaptor with 12 random nucleotides, each cDNA molecule received a tag. TCRdb analysed the 5' RACE reads with MiXCR anew, one entry per CDR3 protein. Of around 1.5 million distinct CDR3 sequences in the sample, roughly 40% were seen once. The CDR3 extends over 16 amino acids. Germline-derived CDR1 and CDR2 are LGHNA and YNFKEQ. The ends lost 1 base at V and 2 bases at J; junction bases unmatched: 8. On this clonotype itself: Its target is not known.

Total RNA extraction produced at least 5.5 micrograms (per sample) for the study. Sequencing input: blood. This rearrangement joins TRBV4-2 to TRBJ2-7; 7 bases are shared with TRBD1. The clonotype originates from a woman aged 18 to 35 in good health. The CDR3 protein is CASSQGPGTDTYEQYF. CDR3 bases: TGTGCCAGCAGCCAAGGACCCGGGACAGATACCTACGAGCAGTACTTC.